Shown below are 7 T cell receptor beta chains from a single sample sequenced in a study of early T cells in non-severe SARS-CoV-2 infection listed by TCRdb under 2021. Library preparation used 5' RACE. TCRdb lists the instrument as NextSeq 500. The public reads were reprocessed in TCRdb via fastp at Q25 and MiXCR, keeping in-frame beta chains. Under each unique CDR3 protein, matching rows form one entry showing the most common genes and DNA. This sample comprises roughly 80,000 distinct CDR3 sequences, roughly 13% of them detected only once. Of the sample, roughly 3% falls within the top ten clones. Sequences were obtained from whole blood. The receptors shown here come from an adult who was a healthcare worker with PCR-confirmed SARS-CoV-2 infection or an uninfected control (not recorded which).

This clonotype was seen many times. The chain couples TRBV7-9 to TRBJ2-3, with no clear D. In germline, CDR1 is SEHNR, CDR2 FQNEAQ (reference sequence). The ends were cut back, 6 bases at V and 0 bases at J, with 4 bases in the middle. The CDR3 totals 12 residues. CDR3 DNA sequence: TGTGCCAGCAGATCTAGCACAGATACGCAGTATTTT. Translated: CASRSSTDTQYF.

The rearrangement links TRBV12-3 or TRBV12-4 to TRBJ2-1; D gene ambiguous. Trimming removed 5 bases from V and 8 bases from J, with 13 bases in between. The CDR3 is made up of 13 amino acids. CDR3 loop: CASSDLLGDEQFF. The CDR3 DNA sequence: TGTGCCAGCAGTGACCTTTTAGGCGATGAGCAGTTCTTC.

This clonotype was counted many times. The chain uses TRBV11-2 and TRBJ2-5, with 10 nucleotides matching TRBD1. Per germline, CDR1 SGHAT and CDR2 FQNNGV. Losses at the gene ends were 5 bases for V and 6 bases for J; bases not matched to a gene: 15. The CDR3 sequence is 17 residues long. This CDR3 reads CASSAFRDRGNGKTQYF. CDR3 nucleotide sequence: TGTGCCAGCAGCGCTTTCCGGGACAGGGGTAATGGGAAGACCCAGTACTTC.

This clonotype came up many times. The chain has TRBV29-1 and TRBJ2-3, with D unresolved. This CDR3 contains 13 residues. V shed 5 bases and J shed 0 bases, with 9 bases lying between them. Germline V gives CDR1 SQVTM, CDR2 ANQGSEA. The CDR3 region is CSVSYTSTDTQYF. The CDR3 DNA reads TGCAGCGTTAGTTACACTAGCACAGATACGCAGTATTTT.

This clonotype was found many times. The CDR3: CASSDASGSKETQYF. CDR3 in DNA: TGTGCCAGCAGTGATGCTAGCGGGAGTAAAGAGACCCAGTACTTC. V gene TRBV2 combines with J gene TRBJ2-5, with 10 bases aligning to TRBD2. The CDR3 has 15 amino acids. Losses at the gene ends were 3 bases for V and 3 bases for J; bases not matched to a gene: 4. Germline lookup yields CDR1 SNHLY and CDR2 FYNNEI. The full variable domain, its missing parts supplied by reference TRBV2 and TRBJ2-5, is EPEVTQTPSHQVTQMGQEVILRCVPISNHLYFYWYRQILGQKVEFLVSFYNNEISEKSEIFDDQFSVERPDGSNFTLKIRSTKLEDSAMYFCASSDASGSKETQYFGPGTRLLVL.

This clonotype was found a few times. The chain is built from TRBV20-1 and TRBJ2-1, with a possible D match to TRBD2 (6 bases). The CDR3 sequence is 15 residues long. Trimming shortened V by 6 bases and J by 2 bases, and 17 bases separated the two germline ends. Germline CDR1 DFQATT, CDR2 SNEGSKA (reference sequence). In DNA, the CDR3 is TGCAGTGCATTGAGTAGGGAGGTCGCCTACAATGAGCAGTTCTTC. As protein: CSALSREVAYNEQFF.

The chain joins TRBV12-3 or TRBV12-4 to TRBJ1-4; 9 nucleotides line up with TRBD1. V was clipped by 7 bases and J by 0 bases; unmatched bases: 6. The CDR3 totals 16 residues. The CDR3 sequence is CASTLGTGTTNEKLFF. The CDR3 region has the DNA TGTGCCAGCACCCTGGGGACAGGGACAACTAATGAAAAACTGTTTTTT.